This entry lists 32 T cell receptor beta chains sequenced from one sample in a study of T-cell reconstitution after alpha-beta-depleted transplantation in children. The library targeted TCRbeta and was prepared with unique molecular identifiers. TCRdb analysed the PCR reads with MiXCR anew, one entry per CDR3 protein. The table shows some 600,000 distinct CDR3 sequences, with 16% occurring only once. The source was PBMCs from the stem cell graft donor, collected from the stem cell graft. The receptors come from a human donor who donated a stem cell graft to a child with acute myeloid leukemia.

The J gene is TRBJ1-2, the V gene TRBV10-1; D is possibly TRBD1 (5 bases). This CDR3 is 15 amino acids long. The V end lost 0 bases, the J end lost 2 bases, and 10 bases lay between the germline ends. The germline gives CDR1 WNHNN, CDR2 SYGVQD (reference sequence). As DNA, the CDR3 is TGCGCCAGCAGTGAGTCTAGGGGCGCGAACTATGGCTACACCTTC. Residues: CASSESRGANYGYTF.

A few counts support this clonotype. The rearrangement uses TRBV5-1 and TRBJ1-3; D might be TRBD1 (5 bases). Trimming left V 4 bases short and J 0 bases short, with 20 bases between. Germline V gene sequence: CDR1 SGHRS, CDR2 YFSETQ. CDR3 length: 18 residues. DNA of the CDR3: TGCGCCAGCAGCCCTTGGGGCCAGGTGGCTTCCTCTGGAAACACCATATATTTT. Translated, it gives CASSPWGQVASSGNTIYF.

This clonotype was counted only a few times. This chain links TRBV9 with TRBJ2-5; 14 positions agree with TRBD2. CDR3 length equals 16 residues. V shed 4 bases, J shed 6 bases, and the junction held 8 bases outside the gene matches. CDR1 SGDLS and CDR2 YYNGEE come from the germline V gene. The DNA of the CDR3 is TGTGCCAGCAGCTTCGGGACTAGCGGGGGCGGGCAGACCCAGTACTTC. It specifies CASSFGTSGGGQTQYF. Using reference TRBV9 and TRBJ2-5 for the parts outside the CDR3, the full variable domain is DSGVTQTPKHLITATGQRVTLRCSPRSGDLSVYWYQQSLDQGLQFLIQYYNGEERAKGNILERFSAQQFPDLHSELNLSSLELGDSALYFCASSFGTSGGGQTQYFGPGTRLLVL.

This clonotype was seen a few times. V is TRBV20-1 and J is TRBJ2-1; D gene unclear. In germline, CDR1 is DFQATT, CDR2 SNEGSKA (reference sequence). V lost 6 bases and J lost 4, with 19 bases in between. The CDR3 length is 15 residues. DNA of the CDR3: TGCAGTGCGAGGAGCGCCCAGATAGGATACAATGAGCAGTTCTTC. Amino acid sequence: CSARSAQIGYNEQFF.

This clonotype came up many times. CDR3 amino acids: CSARDRLSYNEQFF. CDR3 sequence (DNA): TGCAGTGCTAGAGACCGTCTCTCCTACAATGAGCAGTTCTTC. The gene calls are TRBV20-1 and TRBJ2-1; D unclear. Germline V lookup: CDR1 DFQATT, CDR2 SNEGSKA (reference sequence). Trimming pared 0 bases from V and 0 bases from J, leaving 6 bases between. The CDR3 sequence is 14 residues long.

This clonotype has only a few counts. The J gene is TRBJ1-1, the V gene TRBV5-1; D perhaps matches TRBD1 (5 bases). This CDR3 comprises 14 residues. V was trimmed by 2 bases and J by 4 bases, leaving 12 bases between them. Looked up from germline, CDR1 is SGHRS and CDR2 is YFSETQ. CDR3 nucleotide sequence: TGCGCCAGCAGCTTTCAGGGTTCTACCACTGAAGCTTTCTTT. Encoded protein: CASSFQGSTTEAFF.

This clonotype has ten or more counts. This sequence joins TRBV29-1 and TRBJ1-6, with TRBD1 matching over 9 bases. Germline CDR1 is SQVTM and CDR2 is ANQGSEA. The CDR3 spans 13 residues. V was clipped by 7 bases and J by 7 bases; unmatched bases: 5. The CDR3 DNA reads as TGCAGCGCCCGGGACAGGGCGAATTCACCCCTCCACTTT. Protein product: CSARDRANSPLHF. The complete variable domain, with remaining parts taken from reference TRBV29-1 and TRBJ1-6, reads SAVISQKPSRDICQRGTSLTIQCQVDSQVTMMFWYRQQPGQSLTLIATANQGSEATYESGFVIDKFPISRPNLTFSTLTVSNMSPEDSSIYLCSARDRANSPLHFGNGTRLTVT.

The V and J genes are TRBV4-2 and TRBJ1-2; D is perhaps TRBD1 (5 bases). Germline CDR1 and CDR2: LGHNA and YNFKEQ. The CDR3 spans 12 residues. V gave up 6 bases and J gave up 8 bases, with 13 bases separating them. Here the CDR3 reads CASRSTVSGYTF. CDR3 coding DNA: TGTGCCAGCAGATCGACAGTAAGCGGCTACACCTTC.

This clonotype showed up just a few times. V and J are TRBV7-6 and TRBJ2-1; D gene uncertain. The CDR3 is made up of 12 amino acids. The germline V and J ends were trimmed by 4 bases and 6 bases, with 7 bases remaining between them. CDR1 and CDR2 (germline): SGHVS, FNYEAQ. The DNA of the CDR3 is TGTGCCAGCAGCTCCTCTTCCAATGAGCAGTTCTTC. As protein: CASSSSSNEQFF.

This clonotype is medium-sized (0.01 to 0.1%). The chain has TRBV29-1 and TRBJ2-7; the D gene is possibly TRBD1 (7 bases). The germline V gene encodes CDR1 SQVTM and CDR2 ANQGSEA. CDR3 length: 14 residues. Trimming removed 3 bases from V and 2 bases from J, with 14 bases in between. CDR3 residues: CSVERQGGPYEQYF. The DNA for the CDR3 is TGCAGCGTTGAGAGACAGGGAGGTCCCTACGAGCAGTACTTC.

This clonotype was found many times. The chain recombines TRBV20-1 with TRBJ2-1; a possible D gene is TRBD2 (6 bases). CDR1 DFQATT and CDR2 SNEGSKA come from the germline V gene (reference sequence). This CDR3 is 14 amino acids long. With 6 bases removed from V and 10 bases from J, the gap between germline ends came to 22 bases. CDR3 DNA sequence: TGCAGTGCCAGCCCCGGGACTTCTTATTGGGAGCAGTTCTTC. Its protein product is CSASPGTSYWEQFF.

This clonotype has just a few counts. The chain couples TRBV15 to TRBJ1-5; 12 nucleotides match TRBD1. CDR3 length: 18 amino acids. CDR1 is LNHNV and CDR2 is YYDKDF in the germline V gene (reference sequence). V dropped 4 bases and J dropped 1; count of bases not matched to a gene: 8. CDR3 coding DNA: TGTGCCACCAGCAAGACCGGGACAGGGGGCGGAAGCAATCAGCCCCAGCATTTT. This codes for CATSKTGTGGGSNQPQHF.

This clonotype has more than one count but fewer than ten. V is TRBV27 and J is TRBJ2-7; perhaps TRBD1 as D (5 bases). The CDR3 is 14 residues long. Germline CDR1 and CDR2: MNHEY and SMNVEV (reference sequence). V lost 2 bases and J 2 bases, leaving 10 bases between the germline ends. The CDR3: CASSLKLGAYEQYF. The CDR3 nucleotides read TGTGCCAGCAGTTTAAAGCTAGGGGCCTACGAGCAGTACTTC.

This clonotype was found many times. The chain uses TRBV25-1 and TRBJ2-7; a possible D gene is TRBD2 (5 bases). Germline V gene lookup returns CDR1 MGHDK and CDR2 SYGVNS. The CDR3 covers 13 residues. Between the trimmed V and J ends, which lost 4 bases and 7 bases, there was a span of 14 bases. CDR3 nucleotides: TGTGCCAGCAGTGGCACCCGAGGGAGTGAGCAGTACGTC. It translates to CASSGTRGSEQYV.

In this sample, this clonotype turned up a few times. V gene TRBV4-2 combines with J gene TRBJ1-1; 8 bases are a match to TRBD1. Trimming cost V 2 bases and J 3 bases; bases outside gene matches: 8. The CDR3 has 16 residues. Germline assignment: CDR1 LGHNA and CDR2 YNFKEQ. CDR3 nucleotides: TGTGCCAGCAGCCAACTGACAGGGGCGAAGGACACTGAAGCTTTCTTT. Encoded protein: CASSQLTGAKDTEAFF.

In this sample, this clonotype turned up many times. The rearrangement uses TRBV20-1 and TRBJ1-2; perhaps TRBD1 as D (5 bases). There are 15 residues in the CDR3. Deletions cut 4 bases from V and 7 bases from J, with 22 bases between. Germline CDR1 reads DFQATT; CDR2 reads SNEGSKA (reference sequence). CDR3 residues: CSATTSGTSQAGYTF. In DNA, the CDR3 is TGCAGTGCTACAACATCCGGGACGTCGCAAGCTGGCTACACCTTC.

This chain uses TRBV7-2 with TRBJ2-3; tentatively, D is TRBD1 (5 bases). The germline V and J ends were trimmed by 2 bases and 4 bases, with 13 bases remaining between them. The CDR3 covers 15 residues. Germline-derived CDR1 and CDR2 are SGHTA and FQGNSA. Here the CDR3 DNA reads TGTGCCAGCAGCTTAATTCAGGGTTGGTCAGATACGCAGTATTTT. The encoded protein is CASSLIQGWSDTQYF.

A few counts support this clonotype. The rearrangement joins TRBV20-1 to TRBJ2-7; maybe TRBD2 (5 bases). The germline V and J ends were trimmed by 6 bases and 5 bases, with 14 bases remaining between them. Germline values: CDR1 DFQATT, CDR2 SNEGSKA (reference sequence). The CDR3 length is 12 residues. CDR3 protein: CSAEDGLDEQYF. Written as DNA, the CDR3 is TGCAGTGCCGAAGACGGACTGGACGAGCAGTACTTC.

The sample holds many counts of this clonotype. This chain joins TRBV6-5 and TRBJ2-3; D unclear. This CDR3 spans 16 amino acids. Germline V gene lookup returns CDR1 MNHEY and CDR2 SVGAGI. V was clipped by 0 bases and J by 2 bases, with 12 bases between them. DNA of the CDR3: TGTGCCAGCAGTTACTCGATAATCCTCAACACAGATACGCAGTATTTT. It is translated as CASSYSIILNTDTQYF.

This clonotype has more than one count but fewer than ten. V is TRBV20-1 and J is TRBJ1-1, with a tentative D call TRBD1 (6 bases). Germline V CDR1 and CDR2: DFQATT, SNEGSKA (reference sequence). The germline V and J ends were trimmed by 6 bases and 4 bases, with 15 bases remaining between them. The CDR3 has 13 residues. The CDR3 region is CSASGAFGTEAFF. The CDR3 DNA sequence: TGCAGTGCGTCAGGGGCTTTTGGCACTGAAGCTTTCTTT.

This clonotype showed up many times. The rearrangement joins TRBV20-1 to TRBJ2-3, with 9 bases lining up with TRBD2. Germline CDR1 DFQATT, CDR2 SNEGSKA (reference sequence). The length of the CDR3 is 15 residues. The V and J ends lost 6 bases and 4 bases, in that order; junction bases with no gene match: 11. CDR3 nucleotides: TGCAGTGCCTTACTAGCGGGCGTCGTCGCAGATACGCAGTATTTT. Residues: CSALLAGVVADTQYF.

This clonotype was observed a handful of times. The genes are TRBV7-2 and TRBJ1-5; D gene unclear. Trimming shortened V by 1 base and J by 7 bases, and 11 bases separated the two germline ends. Looked up from germline, CDR1 is SGHTA and CDR2 is FQGNSA. CDR3 size: 14 residues. The CDR3 here is CASSLVHGKQPQHF. CDR3 DNA sequence: TGTGCCAGCAGCTTAGTTCACGGTAAACAGCCCCAGCATTTT.

This clonotype has just a few counts. The chain uses TRBV7-2 and TRBJ1-6, with D possibly matching TRBD1 (5 bases). Deletions cut 4 bases from V and 7 bases from J, with 14 bases between. This CDR3 contains 15 residues. Germline lookup yields CDR1 SGHTA and CDR2 FQGNSA. In DNA, the CDR3 is TGTGCCAGCAGCTCCCGTAGGGGTGAGAATTCACCCCTCCACTTT. It translates to CASSSRRGENSPLHF.

This clonotype appeared many times. V and J are TRBV6-1 and TRBJ1-5; weak D call: TRBD1 (6 bases). The CDR3 consists of 14 residues. V shed 5 bases and J shed 5 bases, with 13 bases lying between them. Germline CDR1 reads MNHNS; CDR2 reads SASEGT. DNA for the CDR3: TGTGCCAGCAGTCCCGGGGGCCGTCATCAGCCCCAGCATTTT. It translates to CASSPGGRHQPQHF.

This clonotype showed up many times. The gene calls are TRBV20-1 and TRBJ1-5; the D is unclear. The V and J ends lost 0 bases and 4 bases respectively, with 13 bases between them. This CDR3 contains 15 residues. The germline V gene has CDR1 DFQATT and CDR2 SNEGSKA (reference sequence). CDR3 nucleotides: TGCAGTGCTAGAGATCAACGTACTCTTAATCAGCCCCAGCATTTT. This sequence encodes CSARDQRTLNQPQHF.

This clonotype was recorded many times. The rearrangement uses TRBV20-1 and TRBJ2-7; no firm D call. Germline assignment: CDR1 DFQATT and CDR2 SNEGSKA (reference sequence). The germline V and J ends were trimmed by 2 bases and 2 bases, with 7 bases remaining between them. The CDR3 is 12 residues long. The CDR3 DNA reads as TGCAGTGCTAGAAGTAAGGCCTACGAGCAGTACGTC. It specifies CSARSKAYEQYV.

This clonotype was recorded at least ten times. The rearrangement uses TRBV29-1 and TRBJ2-2, with 7 nucleotides matching TRBD1. V dropped 6 bases and J dropped 7; count of bases not matched to a gene: 8. The CDR3 consists of 13 residues. Germline CDR1 and CDR2: SQVTM and ANQGSEA. The CDR3: CSVGTVLSGELFF. DNA of the CDR3: TGCAGCGTCGGGACAGTTCTTAGCGGGGAGCTGTTTTTT.

The count of this clonotype is one. One base away lies a much larger clone, so this may be a sequencing read error. The rearrangement joins TRBV12-3 or TRBV12-4 to TRBJ2-1; D is unresolved. The CDR3 is 14 amino acids. Trimming removed 9 bases from V and 0 bases from J, with 12 bases in between. The CDR3 nucleotides read TGTGCCAGAGAATCCCTGGACTCCTACAATGAGCAGTTCTTC. Protein: CARESLDSYNEQFF.

The chain recombines TRBV10-3 with TRBJ1-1; D may be TRBD1 (5 bases). The V and J ends lost 4 bases and 5 bases respectively, with 14 bases between them. The CDR3 is 14 residues long. The V gene's germline CDR1 is ENHRY and CDR2 SYGVKD. CDR3 region: CAISGQGIRTEAFF. CDR3 bases: TGTGCCATCAGTGGGCAGGGAATAAGGACTGAAGCTTTCTTT.

The genes are TRBV4-3 and TRBJ1-1; a possible D gene is TRBD1 (5 bases). V dropped 0 bases and J dropped 1 base, with 9 bases sitting between them. Germline V gene lookup returns CDR1 LGHNA and CDR2 YSLEER. CDR3 length: 15 amino acids. This CDR3 reads CASSQDPGGNTEAFF. The CDR3, as DNA: TGCGCCAGCAGCCAAGATCCCGGGGGGAACACTGAAGCTTTCTTT.

The chain has TRBV18 and TRBJ2-1; 8 nucleotides align to TRBD2. This CDR3 comprises 13 residues. The J segment lost 4 bases and the V segment lost 7 bases, leaving 3 bases of the junction unmatched. CDR1 and CDR2 (germline): KGHSH, LQKENI. CDR3 amino acids: CASFTSGYNEQFF. The CDR3 DNA is TGTGCCAGCTTCACTAGCGGTTACAATGAGCAGTTCTTC.

The chain is built from TRBV20-1 and TRBJ1-2, with 8 bases matching TRBD1. J was trimmed by 6 bases and V by 0 bases; bases with no gene match: 3. Germline lookup yields CDR1 DFQATT and CDR2 SNEGSKA (reference sequence). The CDR3 loop spans 13 amino acids. The CDR3 loop is CSARDHRGDGYTF. Here the CDR3 DNA reads TGCAGTGCTAGAGACCACAGGGGGGATGGCTACACCTTC.